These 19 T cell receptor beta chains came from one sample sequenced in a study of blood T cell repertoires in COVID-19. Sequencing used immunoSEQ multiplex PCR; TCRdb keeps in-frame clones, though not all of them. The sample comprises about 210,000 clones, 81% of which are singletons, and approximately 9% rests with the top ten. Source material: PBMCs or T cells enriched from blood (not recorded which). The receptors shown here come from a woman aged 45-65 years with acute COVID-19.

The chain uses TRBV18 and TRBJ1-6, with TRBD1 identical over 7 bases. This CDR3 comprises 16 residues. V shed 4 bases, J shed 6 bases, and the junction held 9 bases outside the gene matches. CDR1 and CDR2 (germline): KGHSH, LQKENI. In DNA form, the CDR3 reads TGTGCCAGCTCACAAAACAGGGGTCCAAGTAATTCACCCCTCCACTTT. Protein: CASSQNRGPSNSPLHF.

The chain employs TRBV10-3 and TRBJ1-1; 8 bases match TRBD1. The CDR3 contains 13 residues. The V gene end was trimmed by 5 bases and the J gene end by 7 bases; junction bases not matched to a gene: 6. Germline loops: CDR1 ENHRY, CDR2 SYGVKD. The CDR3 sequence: CAISMGQAGEAFF. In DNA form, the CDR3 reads TGTGCCATCAGTATGGGACAGGCTGGTGAAGCTTTCTTT.

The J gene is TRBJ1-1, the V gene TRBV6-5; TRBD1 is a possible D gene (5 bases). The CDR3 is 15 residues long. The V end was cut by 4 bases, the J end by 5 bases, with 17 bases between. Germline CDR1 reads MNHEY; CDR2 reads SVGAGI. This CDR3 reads CASSSRDLRGTEAFF. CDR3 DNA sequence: TGTGCCAGCAGTTCGCGGGACCTCAGAGGGACTGAAGCTTTCTTT.

The CDR3 loop reads CASSKRLNEQFF. The CDR3 DNA reads TGTGCCAGTAGTAAAAGACTCAATGAGCAGTTCTTC. The V and J genes are TRBV19 and TRBJ2-1; D is unresolved. V lost 4 bases and J lost 6, with 7 bases in between. Looked up from germline, CDR1 is LNHDA and CDR2 is SQIVND (reference sequence). This CDR3 has 12 amino acids.

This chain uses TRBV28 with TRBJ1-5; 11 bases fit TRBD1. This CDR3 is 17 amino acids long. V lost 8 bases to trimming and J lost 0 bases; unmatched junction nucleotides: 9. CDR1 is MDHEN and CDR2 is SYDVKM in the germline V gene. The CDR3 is CASGRTGGSYSNQPQHF. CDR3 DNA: TGTGCCAGCGGGAGGACAGGGGGCAGCTATAGCAATCAGCCCCAGCATTTT.

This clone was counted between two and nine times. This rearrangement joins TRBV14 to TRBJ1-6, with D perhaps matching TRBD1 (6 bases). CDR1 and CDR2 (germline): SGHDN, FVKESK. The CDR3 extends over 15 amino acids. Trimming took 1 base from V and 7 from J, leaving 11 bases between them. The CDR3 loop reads CASSQVRGGNSPLHF. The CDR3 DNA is TGTGCCAGCAGCCAAGTAAGGGGGGGCAATTCACCCCTCCACTTT. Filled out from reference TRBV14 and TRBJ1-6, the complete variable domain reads EAGVTQFPSHSVIEKGQTVTLRCDPISGHDNLYWYRRVMGKEIKFLLHFVKESKQDESGMPNNRFLAERTGGTYSTLKVQPAELEDSGVYFCASSQVRGGNSPLHFGNGTRLTVT.

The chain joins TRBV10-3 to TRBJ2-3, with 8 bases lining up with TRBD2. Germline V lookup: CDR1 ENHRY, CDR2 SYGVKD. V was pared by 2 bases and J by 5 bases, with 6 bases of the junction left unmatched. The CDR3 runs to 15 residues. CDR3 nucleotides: TGTGCCATCAGTGAGCGGGGGGGCGTTGAAGATACGCAGTATTTT. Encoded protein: CAISERGGVEDTQYF.

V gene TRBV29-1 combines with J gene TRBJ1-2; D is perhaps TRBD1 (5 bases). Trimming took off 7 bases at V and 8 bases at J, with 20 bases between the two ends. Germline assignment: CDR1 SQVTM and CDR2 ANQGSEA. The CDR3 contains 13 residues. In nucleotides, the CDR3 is TGCAGCGCTCCAGGGCAGGGTTATGTAGGCTACACCTTC. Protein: CSAPGQGYVGYTF.

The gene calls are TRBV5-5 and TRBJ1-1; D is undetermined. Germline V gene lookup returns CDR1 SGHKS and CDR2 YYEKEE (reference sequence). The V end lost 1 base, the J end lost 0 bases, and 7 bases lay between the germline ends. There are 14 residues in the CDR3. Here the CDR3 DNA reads TGTGCCAGCAGCTTGTTTCTAGTGAACACTGAAGCTTTCTTT. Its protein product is CASSLFLVNTEAFF. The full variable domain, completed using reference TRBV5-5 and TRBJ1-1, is DAGVTQSPTHLIKTRGQQVTLRCSPISGHKSVSWYQQVLGQGPQFIFQYYEKEERGRGNFPDRFSARQFPNYSSELNVNALLLGDSALYLCASSLFLVNTEAFFGQGTRLTVV.

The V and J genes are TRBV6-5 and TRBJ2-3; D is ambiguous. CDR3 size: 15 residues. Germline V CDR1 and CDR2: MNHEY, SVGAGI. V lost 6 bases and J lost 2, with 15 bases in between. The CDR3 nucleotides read TGTGCCAGCAGCGCCGATCGGGTGGCCACAGATACGCAGTATTTT. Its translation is CASSADRVATDTQYF.

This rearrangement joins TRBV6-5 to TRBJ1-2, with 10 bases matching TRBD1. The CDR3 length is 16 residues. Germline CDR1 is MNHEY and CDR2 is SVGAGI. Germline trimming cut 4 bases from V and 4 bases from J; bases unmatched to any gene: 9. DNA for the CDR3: TGTGCCAGCAGTTCCCGCCCGACAGGGGGCTTCTATGGCTACACCTTC. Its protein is CASSSRPTGGFYGYTF.

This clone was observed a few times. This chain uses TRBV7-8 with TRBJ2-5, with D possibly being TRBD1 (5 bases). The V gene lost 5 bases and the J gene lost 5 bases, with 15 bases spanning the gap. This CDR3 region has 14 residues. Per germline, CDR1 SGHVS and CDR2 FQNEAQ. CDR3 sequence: CASSPRGARETQYF. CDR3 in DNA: TGTGCCAGCAGCCCACGTGGGGCAAGGGAGACCCAGTACTTC.

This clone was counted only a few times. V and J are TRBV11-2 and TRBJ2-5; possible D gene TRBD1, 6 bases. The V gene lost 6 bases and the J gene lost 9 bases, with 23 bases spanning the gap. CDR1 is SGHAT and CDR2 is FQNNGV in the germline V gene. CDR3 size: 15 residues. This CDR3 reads CASSHPKGYRAPQYF. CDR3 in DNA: TGTGCCAGCAGTCACCCTAAGGGGTACAGGGCCCCCCAGTACTTC.

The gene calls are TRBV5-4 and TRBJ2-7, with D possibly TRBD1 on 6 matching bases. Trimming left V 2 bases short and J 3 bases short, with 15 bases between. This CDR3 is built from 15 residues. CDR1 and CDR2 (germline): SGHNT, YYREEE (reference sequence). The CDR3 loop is CASSFWDKGGYEQYF. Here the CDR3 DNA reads TGTGCCAGCAGCTTTTGGGACAAAGGTGGCTACGAGCAGTACTTC.

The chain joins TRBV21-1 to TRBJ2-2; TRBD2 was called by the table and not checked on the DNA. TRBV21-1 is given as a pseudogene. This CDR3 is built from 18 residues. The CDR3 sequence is CASSKSHRLGGATGELFF. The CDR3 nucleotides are TGTGCCAGCAGCAAATCCCACCGTTTGGGCGGGGCAACCGGGGAGCTGTTTTTT.

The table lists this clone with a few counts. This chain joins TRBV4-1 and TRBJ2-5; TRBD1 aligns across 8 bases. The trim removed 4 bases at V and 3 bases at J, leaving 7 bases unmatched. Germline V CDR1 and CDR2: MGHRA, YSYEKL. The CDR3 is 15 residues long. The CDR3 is CASSPRLGQEETQYF. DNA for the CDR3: TGCGCCAGCAGCCCCCGGCTGGGACAGGAAGAGACCCAGTACTTC.

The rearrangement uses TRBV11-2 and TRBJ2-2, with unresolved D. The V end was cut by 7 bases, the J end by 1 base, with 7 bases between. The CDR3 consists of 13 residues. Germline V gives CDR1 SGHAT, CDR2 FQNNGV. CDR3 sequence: CASTLGNTGELFF. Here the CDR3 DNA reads TGTGCCAGCACGCTCGGGAACACCGGGGAGCTGTTTTTT.

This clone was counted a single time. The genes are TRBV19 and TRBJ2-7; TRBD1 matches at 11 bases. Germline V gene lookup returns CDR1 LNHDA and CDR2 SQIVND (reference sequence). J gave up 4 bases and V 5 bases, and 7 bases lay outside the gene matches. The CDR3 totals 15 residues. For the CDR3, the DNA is TGTGCCAGTAGTCTCGCCGGGACAGGGGGTTACGAGCAGTACTTC. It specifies CASSLAGTGGYEQYF.

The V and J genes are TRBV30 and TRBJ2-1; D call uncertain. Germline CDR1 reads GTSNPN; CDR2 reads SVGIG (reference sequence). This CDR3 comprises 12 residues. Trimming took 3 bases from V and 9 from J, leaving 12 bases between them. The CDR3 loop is CAWSATPGEQFF. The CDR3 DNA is TGTGCCTGGAGCGCTACGCCCGGTGAGCAGTTCTTC.